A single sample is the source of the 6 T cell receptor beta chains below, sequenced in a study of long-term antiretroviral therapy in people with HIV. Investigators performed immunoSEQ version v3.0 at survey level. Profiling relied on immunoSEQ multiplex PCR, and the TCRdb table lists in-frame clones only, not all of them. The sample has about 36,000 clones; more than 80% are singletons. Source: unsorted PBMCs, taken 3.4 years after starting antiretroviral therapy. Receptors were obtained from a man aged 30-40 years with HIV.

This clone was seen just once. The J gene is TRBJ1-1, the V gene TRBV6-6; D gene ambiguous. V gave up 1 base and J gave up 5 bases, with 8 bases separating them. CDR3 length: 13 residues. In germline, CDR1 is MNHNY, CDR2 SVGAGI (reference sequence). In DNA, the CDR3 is TGTGCCAGCAGTTACTTAATGGAAACTGAAGCTTTCTTT. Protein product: CASSYLMETEAFF.

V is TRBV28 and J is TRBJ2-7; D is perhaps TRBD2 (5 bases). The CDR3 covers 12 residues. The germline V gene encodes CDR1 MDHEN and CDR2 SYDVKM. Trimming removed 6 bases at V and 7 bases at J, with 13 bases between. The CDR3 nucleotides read TGTGCCAGCAGCTTCCAACTAGGGGAGCAGTACTTC. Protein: CASSFQLGEQYF.

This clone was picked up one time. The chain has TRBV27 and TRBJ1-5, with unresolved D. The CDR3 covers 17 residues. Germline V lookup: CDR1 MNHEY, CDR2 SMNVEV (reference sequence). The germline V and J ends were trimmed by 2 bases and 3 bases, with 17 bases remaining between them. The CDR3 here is CASSLRGAGYANQPQHF. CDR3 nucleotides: TGTGCCAGCAGTTTACGGGGAGCAGGATATGCCAATCAGCCCCAGCATTTT.

The DNA of the CDR3 is TGTGCCTGGAGTGGTCGAAGGTTGAACACCGGGGAGCTGTTTTTT. It is translated as CAWSGRRLNTGELFF. This chain joins TRBV30 and TRBJ2-2; D is ambiguous. Germline V lookup: CDR1 GTSNPN, CDR2 SVGIG (reference sequence). The CDR3 has 15 amino acids. V dropped 1 base and J dropped 1 base, with 10 bases sitting between them.

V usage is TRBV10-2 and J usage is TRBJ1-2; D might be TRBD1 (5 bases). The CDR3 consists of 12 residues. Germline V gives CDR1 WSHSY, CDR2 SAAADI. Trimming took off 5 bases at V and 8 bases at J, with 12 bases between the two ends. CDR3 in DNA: TGCGCCAGCAGTCCGAGGGGCGGGGGCTACACCTTC. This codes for CASSPRGGGYTF.

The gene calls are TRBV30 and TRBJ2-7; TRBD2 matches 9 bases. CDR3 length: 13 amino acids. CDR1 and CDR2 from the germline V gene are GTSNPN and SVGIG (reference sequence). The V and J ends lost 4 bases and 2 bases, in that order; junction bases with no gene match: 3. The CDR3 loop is CAWTSGDTYEQYF. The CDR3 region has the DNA TGTGCCTGGACTAGCGGGGATACCTACGAGCAGTACTTC.